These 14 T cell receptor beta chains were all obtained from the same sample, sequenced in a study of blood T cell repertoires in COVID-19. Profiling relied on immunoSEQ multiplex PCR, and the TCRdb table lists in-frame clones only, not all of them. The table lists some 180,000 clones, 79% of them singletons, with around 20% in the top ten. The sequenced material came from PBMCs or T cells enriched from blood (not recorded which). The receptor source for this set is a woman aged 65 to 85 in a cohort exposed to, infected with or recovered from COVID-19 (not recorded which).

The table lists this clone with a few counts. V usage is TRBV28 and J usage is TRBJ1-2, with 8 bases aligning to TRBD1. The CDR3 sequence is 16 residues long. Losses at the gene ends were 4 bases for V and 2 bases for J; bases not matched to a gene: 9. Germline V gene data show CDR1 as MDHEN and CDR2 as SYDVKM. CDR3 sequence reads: CASSSTWAGGNYGYTF. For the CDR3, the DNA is TGTGCCAGCAGTTCCACCTGGGCAGGGGGCAACTATGGCTACACCTTC.

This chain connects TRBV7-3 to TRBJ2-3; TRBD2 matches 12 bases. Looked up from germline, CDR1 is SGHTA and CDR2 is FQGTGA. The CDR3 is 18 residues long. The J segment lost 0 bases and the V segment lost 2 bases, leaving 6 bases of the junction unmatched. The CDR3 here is CASSLSTSGRPSTDTQYF. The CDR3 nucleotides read TGTGCCAGCAGCTTATCAACTAGCGGGAGGCCGAGCACAGATACGCAGTATTTT.

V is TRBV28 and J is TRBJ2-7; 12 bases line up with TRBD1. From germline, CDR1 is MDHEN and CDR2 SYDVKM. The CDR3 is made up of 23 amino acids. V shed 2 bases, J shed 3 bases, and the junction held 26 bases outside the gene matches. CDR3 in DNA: TGTGCCAGCAGTTTAAAAGGTGGGGGACAGGGGGCGAAAAATCCCCACCAAAGCTACGAGCAGTACTTC. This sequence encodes CASSLKGGGQGAKNPHQSYEQYF.

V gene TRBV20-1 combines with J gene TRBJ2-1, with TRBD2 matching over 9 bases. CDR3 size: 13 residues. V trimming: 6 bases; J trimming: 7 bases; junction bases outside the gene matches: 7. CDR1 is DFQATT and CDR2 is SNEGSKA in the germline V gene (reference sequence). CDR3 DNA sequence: TGCAGTGCCAGTAAGACTAGCGGAAATGAGCAGTTCTTC. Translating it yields CSASKTSGNEQFF.

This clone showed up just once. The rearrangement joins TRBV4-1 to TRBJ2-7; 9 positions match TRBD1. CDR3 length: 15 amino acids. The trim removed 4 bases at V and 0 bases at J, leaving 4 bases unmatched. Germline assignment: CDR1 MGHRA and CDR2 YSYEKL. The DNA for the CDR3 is TGCGCCAGCAGCCGAGGGACAGGGCCCTCCTACGAGCAGTACTTC. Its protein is CASSRGTGPSYEQYF.

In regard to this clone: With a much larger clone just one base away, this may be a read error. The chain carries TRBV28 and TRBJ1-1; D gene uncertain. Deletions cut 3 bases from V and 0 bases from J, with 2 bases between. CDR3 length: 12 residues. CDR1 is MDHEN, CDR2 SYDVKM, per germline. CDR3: CASSFMNTEAFF. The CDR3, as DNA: TGTGCCAGCAGTTTTATGAACACTGAAGCTTTCTTT.

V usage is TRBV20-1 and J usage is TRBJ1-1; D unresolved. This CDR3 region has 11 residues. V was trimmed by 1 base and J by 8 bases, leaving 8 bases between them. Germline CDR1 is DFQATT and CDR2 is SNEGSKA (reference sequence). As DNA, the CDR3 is TGCAGTGCTAGAGGGAGGGAGGAAGCTTTCTTT. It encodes CSARGREEAFF.

CDR3 in DNA: TGCGCCAGCAGCTTCCTAGCGGGAAAGGGCGAGCAGTACTTC. Protein: CASSFLAGKGEQYF. This sequence joins TRBV5-1 and TRBJ2-7; TRBD2 matches at 9 bases. CDR3 length equals 14 residues. With V trimmed by 2 bases and J by 6 bases, 6 bases remained unmatched. The germline V gene has CDR1 SGHRS and CDR2 YFSETQ.

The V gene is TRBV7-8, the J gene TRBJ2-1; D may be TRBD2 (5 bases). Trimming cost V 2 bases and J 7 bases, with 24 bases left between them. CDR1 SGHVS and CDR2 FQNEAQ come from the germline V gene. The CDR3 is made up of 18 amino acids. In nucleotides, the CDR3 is TGTGCCAGCAGCTTACCGGGATCGGGTCGAAGGGCCACGAATGAGCAGTTCTTC. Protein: CASSLPGSGRRATNEQFF.

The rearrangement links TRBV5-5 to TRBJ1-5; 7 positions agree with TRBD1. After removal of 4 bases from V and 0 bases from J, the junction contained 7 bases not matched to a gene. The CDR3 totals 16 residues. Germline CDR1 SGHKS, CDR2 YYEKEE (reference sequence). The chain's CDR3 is CASSPGGTYSNQPQHF. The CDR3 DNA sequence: TGTGCCAGCAGCCCAGGGGGGACGTATAGCAATCAGCCCCAGCATTTT.

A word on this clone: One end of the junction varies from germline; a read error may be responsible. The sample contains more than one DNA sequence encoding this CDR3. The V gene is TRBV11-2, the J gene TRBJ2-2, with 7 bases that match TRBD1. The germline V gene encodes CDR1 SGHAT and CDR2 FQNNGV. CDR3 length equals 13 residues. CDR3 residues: CASSLDRAGELFF. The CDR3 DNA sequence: TGTGCCAGCAGCCTAGACAGGGCCGGGGAGCTGTTTTTT.

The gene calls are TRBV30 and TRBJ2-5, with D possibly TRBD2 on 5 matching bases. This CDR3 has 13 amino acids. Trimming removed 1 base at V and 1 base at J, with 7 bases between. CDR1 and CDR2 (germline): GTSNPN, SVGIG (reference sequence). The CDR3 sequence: CAWSGSVQETQYF. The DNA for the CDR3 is TGTGCCTGGAGTGGTAGCGTCCAAGAGACCCAGTACTTC.

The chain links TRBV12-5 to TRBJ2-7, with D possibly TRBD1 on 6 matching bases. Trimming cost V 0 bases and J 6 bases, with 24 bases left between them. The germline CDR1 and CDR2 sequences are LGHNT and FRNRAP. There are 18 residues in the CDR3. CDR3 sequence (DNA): TGTGCTAGTGGTTTGGTAATGACAGCCGACCCAGGGGCAGGCGAGCAGTACTTC. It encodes CASGLVMTADPGAGEQYF.

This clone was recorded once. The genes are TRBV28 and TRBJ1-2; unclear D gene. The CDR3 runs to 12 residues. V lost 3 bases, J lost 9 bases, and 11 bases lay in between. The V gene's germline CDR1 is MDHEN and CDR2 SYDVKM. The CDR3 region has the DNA TGTGCCAGCAGTTTCGGGGAAAGGAGCTACACCTTC. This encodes CASSFGERSYTF.